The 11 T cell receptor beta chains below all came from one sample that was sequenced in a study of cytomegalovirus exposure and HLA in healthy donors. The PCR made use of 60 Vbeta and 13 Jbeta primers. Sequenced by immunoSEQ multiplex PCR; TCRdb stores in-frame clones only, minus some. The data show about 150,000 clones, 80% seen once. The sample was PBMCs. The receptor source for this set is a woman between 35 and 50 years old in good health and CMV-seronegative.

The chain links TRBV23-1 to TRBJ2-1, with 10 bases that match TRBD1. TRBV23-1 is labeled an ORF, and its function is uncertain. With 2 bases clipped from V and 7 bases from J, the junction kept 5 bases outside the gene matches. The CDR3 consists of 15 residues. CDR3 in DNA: TGCGCCAGCAGTCAACGAGACAGGGGGCTGAATGAGCAGTTCTTC. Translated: CASSQRDRGLNEQFF.

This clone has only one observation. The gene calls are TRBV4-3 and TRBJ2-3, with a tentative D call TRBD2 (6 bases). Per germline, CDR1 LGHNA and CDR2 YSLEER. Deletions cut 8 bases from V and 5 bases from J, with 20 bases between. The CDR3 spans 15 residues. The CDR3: CASRESLAAKDTQYF. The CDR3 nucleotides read TGCGCCAGCCGCGAAAGCTTAGCGGCAAAAGATACGCAGTATTTT.

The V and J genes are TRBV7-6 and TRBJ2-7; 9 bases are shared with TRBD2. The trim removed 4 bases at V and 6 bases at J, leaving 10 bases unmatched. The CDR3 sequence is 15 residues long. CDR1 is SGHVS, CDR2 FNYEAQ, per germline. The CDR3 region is CASSSRVAGESEQYF. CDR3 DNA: TGTGCCAGCAGCTCGCGGGTAGCGGGAGAATCCGAGCAGTACTTC.

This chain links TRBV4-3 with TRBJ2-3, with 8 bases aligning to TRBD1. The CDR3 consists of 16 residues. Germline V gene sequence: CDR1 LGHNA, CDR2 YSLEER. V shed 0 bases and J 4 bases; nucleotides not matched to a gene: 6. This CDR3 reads CASSQDLRQGSDTQYF. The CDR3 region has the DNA TGCGCCAGCAGCCAAGATCTGAGACAGGGGTCAGATACGCAGTATTTT.

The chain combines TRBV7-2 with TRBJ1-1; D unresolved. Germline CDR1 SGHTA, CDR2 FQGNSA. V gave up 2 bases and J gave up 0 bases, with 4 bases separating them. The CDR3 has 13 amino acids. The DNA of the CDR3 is TGTGCCAGCAGCTTACACTTGAACACTGAAGCTTTCTTT. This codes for CASSLHLNTEAFF. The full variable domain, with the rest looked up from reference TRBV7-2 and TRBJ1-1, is GAGVSQSPSNKVTEKGKDVELRCDPISGHTALYWYRQSLGQGLEFLIYFQGNSAPDKSGLPSDRFSAERTGGSVSTLTIQRTQQEDSAVYLCASSLHLNTEAFFGQGTRLTVV.

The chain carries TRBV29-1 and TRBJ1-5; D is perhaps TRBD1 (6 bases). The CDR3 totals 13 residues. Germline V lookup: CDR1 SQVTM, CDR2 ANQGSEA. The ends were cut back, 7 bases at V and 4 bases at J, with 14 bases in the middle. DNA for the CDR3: TGCAGCGCCTTAATTACAGGGAATCAGCCCCAGCATTTT. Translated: CSALITGNQPQHF.

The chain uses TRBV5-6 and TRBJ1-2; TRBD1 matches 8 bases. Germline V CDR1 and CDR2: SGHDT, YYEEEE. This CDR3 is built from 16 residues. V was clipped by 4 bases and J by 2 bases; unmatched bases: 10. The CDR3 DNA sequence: TGTGCCAGCAGCCTGCTAGACAGGGGTGAGAACTATGGCTACACCTTC. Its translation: CASSLLDRGENYGYTF.

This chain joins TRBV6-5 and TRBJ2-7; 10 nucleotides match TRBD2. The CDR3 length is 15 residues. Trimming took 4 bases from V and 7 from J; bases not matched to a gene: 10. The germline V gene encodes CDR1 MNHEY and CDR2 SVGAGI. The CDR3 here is CASSSIIAGGREQYF. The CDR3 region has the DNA TGTGCCAGCAGTTCTATAATAGCGGGGGGACGGGAGCAGTACTTC.

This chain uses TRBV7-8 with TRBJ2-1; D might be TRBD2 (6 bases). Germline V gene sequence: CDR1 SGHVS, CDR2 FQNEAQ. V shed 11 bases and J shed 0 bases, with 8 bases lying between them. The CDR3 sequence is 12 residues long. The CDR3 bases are TGTGCCGGGGGGAACTCCTACAATGAGCAGTTCTTC. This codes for CAGGNSYNEQFF.

CDR3 bases: TGTGCCAGCAGTCCACCATTACAGGGGCCCACCTCCTACGAGCAGTACTTC. Encoded protein: CASSPPLQGPTSYEQYF. The chain has TRBV28 and TRBJ2-7, with 7 bases lining up with TRBD1. The J segment lost 0 bases and the V segment lost 5 bases, leaving 13 bases of the junction unmatched. From germline, CDR1 is MDHEN and CDR2 SYDVKM. This CDR3 has 17 amino acids.

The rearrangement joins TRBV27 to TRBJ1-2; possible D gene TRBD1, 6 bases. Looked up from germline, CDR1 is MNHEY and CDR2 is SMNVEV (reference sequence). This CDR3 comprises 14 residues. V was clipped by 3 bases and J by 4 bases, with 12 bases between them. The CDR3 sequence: CASSFTQGIYGYTF. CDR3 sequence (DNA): TGTGCCAGCAGTTTTACACAGGGAATCTATGGCTACACCTTC.